One and the same sample provided the 25 T cell receptor beta chains below, sequenced in a study of CXCR3-negative and CXCR3-positive naive CD8 T cells. Study-level results: TRB CDR3 hydrophobicity was greater in CXCR3-positive naive cells than in CXCR3-negative naive cells.

UMI-tagged TRB cDNA libraries were built via 5' RACE. TCRdb reprocessed the 5' RACE reads, keeping one entry per CDR3 protein, no DNA. This sample's table has some 130,000 distinct CDR3 sequences. Their antigen targets remain unknown. The sequencing input was naive CXCR3+ CD8+ T cells from blood. Subset meaning: CD45RO-CCR7+CD27+CD95- naive CD8+ T cells expressing CXCR3 (TNR3+). The receptors originated from a human donor in good health. Some clones in this sample may be carry-over from other donors' samples.

This chain links TRBV6-2 or TRBV6-3 with TRBJ1-1. The CDR3 loop spans 13 amino acids. In germline, CDR1 is MNHEY, CDR2 SVGEGT. The CDR3 here is CASSSEGWTEAFF.

This rearrangement joins TRBV12-3 or TRBV12-4 to TRBJ2-1; TCRdb's D call, TRBD1, is unchecked because there is no DNA. The CDR3 contains 16 residues. Here the CDR3 reads CASSPLHTQSGNEQFF.

This chain joins TRBV28 and TRBJ2-3; TCRdb picks TRBD1, but there is no DNA to check that call. This CDR3 is built from 15 residues. Germline V gene lookup returns CDR1 MDHEN and CDR2 SYDVKM. Here the CDR3 reads CASRSRDTYTDTQYF.

This chain uses TRBV7-2 with TRBJ1-5; without DNA, the TCRdb call of TRBD1 cannot be checked. Germline loops: CDR1 SGHTA, CDR2 FQGNSA. This CDR3 contains 15 residues. The CDR3: CASSLGQGASQPQHF.

The chain is built from TRBV2 and TRBJ2-1; the TCRdb call, TRBD2, lacks DNA for checking. Germline CDR1 is SNHLY and CDR2 is FYNNEI. The CDR3 spans 15 residues. The CDR3 reads CASSEDSGGGYEQFF.

The CDR3 loop reads CSVKGAEWGATDTQYF. V is TRBV29-1 and J is TRBJ2-3; with no DNA, the TCRdb D assignment of TRBD1 cannot be verified. CDR3 size: 16 residues. Germline assignment: CDR1 SQVTM and CDR2 ANQGSEA.

This rearrangement joins TRBV11-3 to TRBJ2-1; TCRdb indicates TRBD1, and absent DNA this call remains unverified. The CDR3 is 15 residues long. Looked up from germline, CDR1 is SGHNT and CDR2 is YENEEA. CDR3 amino acids: CASSLSGTGDNEQFF.

This chain connects TRBV29-1 to TRBJ2-7. The length of the CDR3 is 12 residues. Germline V lookup: CDR1 SQVTM, CDR2 ANQGSEA. The chain's CDR3 is CSVGGSSYEQYF.

The V call is TRBV6-5, the J call TRBJ2-7; TCRdb picks TRBD1, but there is no DNA to check that call. The CDR3 covers 14 residues. CDR1 MNHEY and CDR2 SVGAGI come from the germline V gene. The CDR3 loop reads CASSYSGGLGEQYF.

This sequence joins TRBV28 and TRBJ2-3; TCRdb designates TRBD1, a call that cannot be tested without DNA. This CDR3 is 15 amino acids long. Germline V CDR1 and CDR2: MDHEN, SYDVKM. CDR3: CASSQPAQRTDTQYF. Full variable domain (outside the CDR3, taken from reference TRBV28 and TRBJ2-3): DVKVTQSSRYLVKRTGEKVFLECVQDMDHENMFWYRQDPGLGLRLIYFSYDVKMKEKGDIPEGYSVSREKKERFSLILESASTNQTSMYLCASSQPAQRTDTQYFGPGTRLTVL.

V and J are TRBV5-1 and TRBJ2-3; absent DNA, TCRdb's TRBD2 call cannot be checked. This CDR3 spans 15 amino acids. Looked up from germline, CDR1 is SGHRS and CDR2 is YFSETQ. The CDR3 here is CASSLRRGGTDTQYF.

The chain's CDR3 is CASSLVYRGEETQYF. The chain employs TRBV7-6 and TRBJ2-5; checking the TCRdb D call of TRBD1 is not possible without DNA. This CDR3 is built from 15 residues. Germline loops: CDR1 SGHVS, CDR2 FNYEAQ.

The chain employs TRBV10-3 and TRBJ2-2; TCRdb selects TRBD1, and the lack of DNA leaves this call unchecked. Germline V gene sequence: CDR1 ENHRY, CDR2 SYGVKD. This CDR3 has 15 amino acids. CDR3 loop: CAISESRGNTGELFF.

CDR3 sequence: CASSYYGSTDTQYF. The chain carries TRBV6-5 and TRBJ2-3. The CDR3 extends over 14 amino acids. Germline values: CDR1 MNHEY, CDR2 SVGAGI.

The gene calls are TRBV29-1 and TRBJ2-7. The CDR3 has 13 residues. Germline values: CDR1 SQVTM, CDR2 ANQGSEA. The CDR3: CSVAAAAGYEQYF.

The rearrangement uses TRBV7-6 and TRBJ2-7; the TCRdb call, TRBD1, lacks DNA for checking. The CDR3 covers 14 residues. From germline, CDR1 is SGHVS and CDR2 FNYEAQ. The CDR3 loop reads CASSLGGAEYEQYF. Supplemented by reference TRBV7-6 and TRBJ2-7, the full variable domain reads GAGVSQSPRYKVTKRGQDVALRCDPISGHVSLYWYRQALGQGPEFLTYFNYEAQQDKSGLPNDRFSAERPEGSISTLTIQRTEQRDSAMYRCASSLGGAEYEQYFGPGTRLTVT.

V usage is TRBV7-9 and J usage is TRBJ1-4. Looked up from germline, CDR1 is SEHNR and CDR2 is FQNEAQ (reference sequence). This CDR3 has 17 amino acids. The CDR3 loop reads CASSLKGRGPLNEKLFF.

This chain links TRBV7-9 with TRBJ2-5; TCRdb indicates TRBD1, and absent DNA this call remains unverified. CDR3 size: 13 residues. The germline CDR1 and CDR2 sequences are SEHNR and FQNEAQ (reference sequence). CDR3 in amino acids: CASSLNRDETQYF.

CDR3: CASSRRQPLQETQYF. V and J are TRBV13 and TRBJ2-5; TCRdb's D call, TRBD1, is unchecked because there is no DNA. The CDR3 spans 15 residues. CDR1 is PRHDT and CDR2 is FYEKMQ in the germline V gene (reference sequence).

V and J are TRBV9 and TRBJ2-6. Germline V gives CDR1 SGDLS, CDR2 YYNGEE. This CDR3 has 17 amino acids. The CDR3 sequence: CASSVVLASSGANVLTF.

The chain carries TRBV29-1 and TRBJ2-2. The CDR3 has 12 residues. Germline values: CDR1 SQVTM, CDR2 ANQGSEA. CDR3: CSVEGLDGELFF.

The rearrangement uses TRBV9 and TRBJ2-1. The germline V gene has CDR1 SGDLS and CDR2 YYNGEE. The CDR3 runs 16 residues. The CDR3: CASSAIQRSSYNEQFF. Full variable domain (rest looked up from reference TRBV9 and TRBJ2-1): DSGVTQTPKHLITATGQRVTLRCSPRSGDLSVYWYQQSLDQGLQFLIQYYNGEERAKGNILERFSAQQFPDLHSELNLSSLELGDSALYFCASSAIQRSSYNEQFFGPGTRLTVL.

CDR3 loop: CSVKTSGNSYEQYF. This chain links TRBV29-1 with TRBJ2-7; TCRdb gives TRBD2 as the D gene, but with no DNA this cannot be confirmed. The CDR3 loop spans 14 amino acids. Germline V gene data show CDR1 as SQVTM and CDR2 as ANQGSEA.

The CDR3 protein is CASSEGLAPGEQYF. J is TRBJ2-7 and V is TRBV6-2 or TRBV6-3; the TRBD1 assignment by TCRdb is unverifiable without DNA. Germline CDR1 reads MNHEY; CDR2 reads SVGEGT. This CDR3 has 14 amino acids.

The J gene is TRBJ1-1, the V gene TRBV7-9; no DNA is available, so the TRBD1 call from TCRdb remains unchecked. CDR3 size: 13 residues. Germline-derived CDR1 and CDR2 are SEHNR and FQNEAQ (reference sequence). The CDR3 protein is CASSPPSAQGALF.